Below are 24 T cell receptor beta chains sequenced from a single sample in a study of T cells in localized non-small cell lung cancer (dated by TCRdb to the early 2020s). To prepare the library, the immunoSEQ multiplex PCR assay was applied. Held by TCRdb, this immuneACCESS table contains in-frame sequences only and omits some clones. Under half of the omission traces to an unresolved V gene where checked; the cause of the rest is unknown. In this sample the table shows 25,000 to 35,000 clones, 85% to 90% of which occur a single time. The ten largest clones add up to 10% to 15% of the sample. Here the sequenced sample was peripheral blood, taken before any cancer treatment. The receptors were sampled from an older female donor with stage III squamous cell lung carcinoma.

The CDR3 region has the DNA TGTGCCAGCAGCCCCAGGCCTCAGAACACCGGGGAGCTGTTTTTT. Protein: CASSPRPQNTGELFF. This chain joins TRBV7-3 and TRBJ2-2; D unresolved. The CDR3 runs 15 residues. In germline, CDR1 is SGHTA, CDR2 FQGTGA. V was trimmed by 5 bases and J by 1 base, leaving 11 bases between them.

This rearrangement joins TRBV7-9 to TRBJ2-1, with TRBD1 matching 9 bases. Per germline, CDR1 SEHNR and CDR2 FQNEAQ (reference sequence). The CDR3 is 15 residues long. The ends lost 1 base at V and 8 bases at J; junction bases unmatched: 6. DNA of the CDR3: TGTGCCAGCAGCTTAGGGGACAGGGCGGGCGATGAGCAGTTCTTC. The encoded protein is CASSLGDRAGDEQFF.

J is TRBJ2-7 and V is TRBV5-1; possibly TRBD2 for D (6 bases). The CDR3 sequence is 15 residues long. Germline V lookup: CDR1 SGHRS, CDR2 YFSETQ. Trimming left V 0 bases short and J 2 bases short, with 12 bases between. In DNA form, the CDR3 reads TGCGCCAGCAGCTTGGTCGGGACTCTTCCCTACGAGCAGTACTTC. Translating it yields CASSLVGTLPYEQYF.

This rearrangement joins TRBV5-5 to TRBJ2-2; D remains unclear. The V end was cut by 1 base, the J end by 0 bases, with 7 bases between. The CDR3 runs 15 residues. Per germline, CDR1 SGHKS and CDR2 YYEKEE (reference sequence). CDR3 in amino acids: CASSLSATNTGELFF. In nucleotides, the CDR3 is TGTGCCAGCAGCTTGAGCGCGACGAACACCGGGGAGCTGTTTTTT.

V and J are TRBV5-6 and TRBJ2-3, with D possibly matching TRBD2 (6 bases). V lost 3 bases, J lost 1 base, and 12 bases lay in between. The CDR3 is made up of 15 amino acids. Germline CDR1 SGHDT, CDR2 YYEEEE. The CDR3 spells CASSSGGGGTDTQYF. The CDR3 DNA reads TGTGCCAGCAGCTCTGGCGGCGGGGGCACAGATACGCAGTATTTT. The variable domain in full, completed from reference TRBV5-6 and TRBJ2-3, reads DAGVTQSPTHLIKTRGQQVTLRCSPKSGHDTVSWYQQALGQGPQFIFQYYEEEERQRGNFPDRFSGHQFPNYSSELNVNALLLGDSALYLCASSSGGGGTDTQYFGPGTRLTVL.

V gene TRBV6-1 combines with J gene TRBJ1-6, with D unresolved. The germline gives CDR1 MNHNS, CDR2 SASEGT. CDR3 length: 14 residues. V lost 2 bases and J lost 9, with 11 bases in between. The CDR3 spells CASSELGSRSPLHF. The CDR3 DNA is TGTGCCAGCAGTGAATTGGGGAGCCGTTCACCCCTCCACTTT.

The chain carries TRBV27 and TRBJ1-5; D uncertain. V was cut by 5 bases and J by 0 bases, with 20 bases left in between. The CDR3 is made up of 18 amino acids. Germline V lookup: CDR1 MNHEY, CDR2 SMNVEV (reference sequence). The CDR3 reads CASSTLGGIGISNQPQHF. The CDR3 DNA reads TGTGCCAGCAGTACCCTGGGCGGGATCGGAATTAGCAATCAGCCCCAGCATTTT.

The J gene is TRBJ2-3, the V gene TRBV6-5, with TRBD2 matching over 10 bases. Trimming removed 6 bases from V and 4 bases from J; junction bases left unmatched: 7. CDR3 length equals 15 residues. From germline, CDR1 is MNHEY and CDR2 SVGAGI. The DNA for the CDR3 is TGTGCCAGCAGCCAACTAGCGGGAAGCTCAGATACGCAGTATTTT. Amino acid sequence: CASSQLAGSSDTQYF.

The V and J genes are TRBV5-1 and TRBJ2-1; D is undetermined. V was trimmed by 0 bases and J by 7 bases, leaving 20 bases between them. The CDR3 is 17 amino acids. Germline-derived CDR1 and CDR2 are SGHRS and YFSETQ. The CDR3 loop is CASSLDAGLEMGNEQFF. CDR3 bases: TGCGCCAGCAGCTTGGATGCTGGGCTAGAAATGGGTAATGAGCAGTTCTTC.

The chain is built from TRBV4-1 and TRBJ1-4; D is unresolved. There are 13 residues in the CDR3. The germline gives CDR1 MGHRA, CDR2 YSYEKL. Trimming stripped 5 bases from V and 13 bases from J, with 17 bases between. The CDR3 reads CASSGSRRDILFF. CDR3 DNA sequence: TGCGCCAGCAGCGGATCCCGGAGGGATATACTGTTTTTT.

This clone was seen a handful of times. The chain is built from TRBV10-2 and TRBJ1-5, with TRBD1 matching over 8 bases. Germline V lookup: CDR1 WSHSY, CDR2 SAAADI. Germline trimming cut 7 bases from V and 7 bases from J; bases unmatched to any gene: 6. This CDR3 contains 13 residues. The CDR3 nucleotides read TGCGCCAGCACCGGACAGGGTGGACAGCCCCAGCATTTT. It codes for CASTGQGGQPQHF.

The gene calls are TRBV18 and TRBJ1-1; D unclear. The germline gives CDR1 KGHSH, CDR2 LQKENI. V was shortened by 3 bases and J by 0 bases, with 14 bases between the two germline ends. This CDR3 comprises 16 residues. The CDR3 protein is CASSPGVGNMNTEAFF. CDR3 coding DNA: TGTGCCAGCTCACCTGGGGTGGGCAATATGAACACTGAAGCTTTCTTT.

The chain carries TRBV11-2 and TRBJ1-4, with D possibly TRBD1 on 6 matching bases. The CDR3 loop spans 14 amino acids. Germline V lookup: CDR1 SGHAT, CDR2 FQNNGV. V was cut by 3 bases and J by 5 bases, with 10 bases left in between. This CDR3 is CASSLWGANEKLFF. In DNA, the CDR3 is TGTGCCAGCAGCTTGTGGGGGGCAAATGAAAAACTGTTTTTT.

The rearrangement uses TRBV19 and TRBJ2-1; TRBD2 agrees at 10 bases. Unmatched junction bases numbered 14, after V lost 1 base and J lost 8 bases. This CDR3 contains 18 residues. Germline values: CDR1 LNHDA, CDR2 SQIVND (reference sequence). The CDR3 nucleotides are TGTGCCAGTAGTATAGTCCTAGAGAGCGGGAGGGCCCCCCATGAGCAGTTCTTC. It translates to CASSIVLESGRAPHEQFF.

This clone has a handful of counts. The CDR3 loop is CASVEGPLNTEAFF. The DNA for the CDR3 is TGTGCCAGCGTGGAGGGCCCGTTGAACACTGAAGCTTTCTTT. The V call is TRBV6-5, the J call TRBJ1-1; no definite D call. The ends were cut back, 8 bases at V and 0 bases at J, with 13 bases in the middle. Germline V gives CDR1 MNHEY, CDR2 SVGAGI. CDR3 length equals 14 residues.

This clone was counted a few times. The rearrangement links TRBV19 to TRBJ2-4; 8 bases are shared with TRBD1. Germline V gene lookup returns CDR1 LNHDA and CDR2 SQIVND (reference sequence). This CDR3 contains 15 residues. V lost 9 bases, J lost 3 bases, and 10 bases stayed unmatched. The chain's CDR3 is CASRQGWDGKNIQYF. CDR3 DNA: TGTGCCAGCCGACAGGGGTGGGACGGCAAAAACATTCAGTACTTC.

This clone was detected once. This chain connects TRBV18 to TRBJ1-5; D gene uncertain. Germline values: CDR1 KGHSH, CDR2 LQKENI. The germline V and J ends were trimmed by 2 bases and 0 bases, with 11 bases remaining between them. This CDR3 contains 16 residues. CDR3 loop: CASSPSGRASNQPQHF. Written as DNA, the CDR3 is TGTGCCAGCTCACCAAGTGGTCGCGCTAGCAATCAGCCCCAGCATTTT.

V and J are TRBV27 and TRBJ2-7; D is unresolved. The CDR3 loop spans 13 amino acids. V shed 3 bases and J shed 3 bases, with 9 bases lying between them. Germline CDR1 reads MNHEY; CDR2 reads SMNVEV (reference sequence). CDR3 loop: CASSLYSFYEQYF. Here the CDR3 DNA reads TGTGCCAGCAGTTTGTACAGTTTCTACGAGCAGTACTTC.

The V and J genes are TRBV4-2 and TRBJ1-4; 9 positions match TRBD1. CDR3 length equals 15 residues. CDR1 LGHNA and CDR2 YNFKEQ come from the germline V gene. V shed 5 bases, J shed 5 bases, and the junction held 6 bases outside the gene matches. The CDR3 protein is CASSETGTGNEKLFF. In DNA form, the CDR3 reads TGTGCCAGCAGCGAAACCGGGACAGGGAATGAAAAACTGTTTTTT.

The chain joins TRBV4-1 to TRBJ1-2, with 8 bases aligning to TRBD1. From germline, CDR1 is MGHRA and CDR2 YSYEKL. The CDR3 length is 16 residues. The V gene end was trimmed by 1 base and the J gene end by 4 bases; junction bases not matched to a gene: 8. CDR3 region: CASSQGRTGISYGYTF. Here the CDR3 DNA reads TGCGCCAGCAGCCAAGGAAGGACAGGGATTTCCTATGGCTACACCTTC.

The V gene is TRBV5-1, the J gene TRBJ1-1, with 9 bases lining up with TRBD1. The germline V gene encodes CDR1 SGHRS and CDR2 YFSETQ. Trimming removed 4 bases from V and 6 bases from J; junction bases left unmatched: 10. This CDR3 comprises 15 residues. CDR3 in amino acids: CASSTGTGRGAEAFF. The CDR3 DNA reads as TGCGCCAGCAGCACGGGGACAGGGAGGGGGGCTGAAGCTTTCTTT. Based on the CDR3 plus reference TRBV5-1 and TRBJ1-1, the full variable domain is KAGVTQTPRYLIKTRGQQVTLSCSPISGHRSVSWYQQTPGQGLQFLFEYFSETQRNKGNFPGRFSGRQFSNSRSEMNVSTLELGDSALYLCASSTGTGRGAEAFFGQGTRLTVV.

The V and J genes are TRBV10-2 and TRBJ2-3, with TRBD1 identical over 10 bases. The CDR3 sequence is 14 residues long. Trimming at V came to 8 bases and at J to 4 bases, leaving 6 bases not matched to a gene. Germline assignment: CDR1 WSHSY and CDR2 SAAADI. In nucleotides, the CDR3 is TGCGCCAGCGGACAGGGGGGGTCCGCAGATACGCAGTATTTT. It specifies CASGQGGSADTQYF.

The chain recombines TRBV18 with TRBJ2-5, with 7 bases lining up with TRBD1. Germline V gene lookup returns CDR1 KGHSH and CDR2 LQKENI. This CDR3 spans 14 amino acids. V lost 4 bases to trimming and J lost 2 bases; unmatched junction nucleotides: 4. In DNA, the CDR3 is TGTGCCAGCTCACTAAGACAGGGACAAGAGACCCAGTACTTC. Amino acid sequence: CASSLRQGQETQYF.

This chain joins TRBV28 and TRBJ1-4, with 7 bases that match TRBD1. CDR3 length: 17 residues. Germline trimming cut 1 base from V and 5 bases from J; bases unmatched to any gene: 10. Germline V CDR1 and CDR2: MDHEN, SYDVKM. The CDR3 DNA is TGTGCCAGCAGTTTATTTTTCGCGGAGGGGGCGAATGAAAAACTGTTTTTT. It yields the protein CASSLFFAEGANEKLFF.